This is a list of T cell receptor beta chains from one sample in a study of tumor-infiltrating T cells and Merkel cell polyomavirus. The protocol was immunoSEQ multiplex PCR, while the TCRdb copy is restricted to in-frame clones and leaves out a portion. This sample's clone table lists approximately 54 clones. Sequenced material: Merkel cell polyomavirus peptide tetramer+ CD8+ T cells sorted from blood. The receptors derive from a woman between 45 and 60 years old with Merkel cell carcinoma. Both conserved end residues are part of each CDR3. The order of the fields is D gene, clone size, J gene, V gene, CDR3 DNA, CDR3 protein. D genes are given only for firm matches. A clone size is listed for some rows: how often the clone was seen (once, few, many), or a class if it is expanded.

TRBD2 NA TRBJ2-1 TRBV11-2 TGTGCCAGCAGCTTATCGGGGACTAGCGGGGGGGCAGTCAATGTCTTC CASSLSGTSGGAVNVF
NA NA TRBJ2-3 TRBV21-1 TGTGCCAGCAGCGCAACGCTGGCTACAGTCATGCAAGATACGCAGTATTTT CASSATLATVMQDTQYF
TRBD1 NA TRBJ2-5 TRBV10-2 TGCGCCAGCAGATCGGGACAGGGCCGTGAGACCCAGTACTTC CASRSGQGRETQYF
NA NA TRBJ1-4 TRBV5-6 TGTGCCAGCAGCTTAGGCAGGGGATACGAAAAACTGTTTTTT CASSLGRGYEKLFF
TRBD1 NA TRBJ2-5 TRBV4-1 TGCGCCAGCAGCCAAACCGCCCGACAGGGTTCAGGAGAGACCCAGTACTTC CASSQTARQGSGETQYF
NA NA TRBJ2-6 TRBV1 TGCACCAGCAGAAAAATTGGTTTGTCACAAAGTCGGGCCAACGTCCTGACTTTC CTSRKIGLSQSRANVLTF
NA NA TRBJ2-6 TRBV6-9 TGTGCCAGCAGTTCAACAAGGCCTTACGACAAAAGTCGGGCCAACGTCCTGACTTTC CASSSTRPYDKSRANVLTF
TRBD1 once TRBJ1-2 TRBV5-6 TGTGCCAGCAGCTCGACAGGGGGCGGATCGGATGGCTACACCTTC CASSSTGGGSDGYTF
NA once TRBJ2-1 TRBV7-9 TGTGCCAGCAGCTCCCCGGTGTTATCGAGCGAGAATGAGCAGTTCTTC CASSSPVLSSENEQFF
NA NA TRBJ2-7 TRBV5-5 TGTGCCAGCAGCCATCCCTCGGGGGGCCGCGGCGAGCAGTACTTC CASSHPSGGRGEQYF